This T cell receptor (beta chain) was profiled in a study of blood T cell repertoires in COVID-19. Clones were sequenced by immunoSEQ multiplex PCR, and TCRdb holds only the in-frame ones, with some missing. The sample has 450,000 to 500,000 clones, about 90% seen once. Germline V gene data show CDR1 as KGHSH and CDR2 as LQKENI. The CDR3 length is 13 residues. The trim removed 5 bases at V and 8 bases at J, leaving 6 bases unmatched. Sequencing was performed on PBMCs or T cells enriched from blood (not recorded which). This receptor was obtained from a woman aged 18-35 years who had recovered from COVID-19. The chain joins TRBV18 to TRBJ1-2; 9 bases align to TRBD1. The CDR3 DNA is TGTGCCAGCTCATCACAGGGGGCGGAAGGCTACACCTTC. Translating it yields CASSSQGAEGYTF.